The present T cell receptor beta chain was sequenced within a study of ipilimumab plus nivolumab after autologous stem cell transplantation. Clones were sequenced by immunoSEQ multiplex PCR, and TCRdb holds only the in-frame ones, with some missing. Altogether fewer than 85,000 clones are present, 83% being singletons, with the ten largest covering roughly 2%. The germline CDR1 and CDR2 sequences are GTSNPN and SVGIG (reference sequence). V dropped 4 bases and J dropped 4; count of bases not matched to a gene: 8. This CDR3 has 15 residues. Specimen: PBMCs, collected in a trial of ipilimumab plus nivolumab as post-transplant consolidation. The gene calls are TRBV30 and TRBJ2-7; 12 nucleotides match TRBD2. The source is a male donor with diffuse large B-cell lymphoma. The CDR3 loop is CAWTDSSGGGYEQYF. The CDR3 DNA reads TGTGCCTGGACCGATTCTAGCGGGGGGGGTTACGAGCAGTACTTC.